Following are 20 T cell receptor beta chains from one sample sequenced in a study of cytomegalovirus exposure and HLA in healthy donors. It was with 60 Vbeta and 13 Jbeta primers that the PCR ran. Clones were read by immunoSEQ multiplex PCR, and TCRdb kept only the in-frame ones, dropping some. The sample lists 150,000 to 200,000 clones, roughly four fifths seen once, with around 4.3% in the top ten. The specimen sequenced was PBMCs. These receptors originate from a man between 45 and 60 years old in good health and CMV-seropositive.

This chain connects TRBV9 to TRBJ2-7; tentative D call: TRBD2 (6 bases). The V gene's germline CDR1 is SGDLS and CDR2 YYNGEE. V was pared by 5 bases and J by 1 base, with 16 bases between. This CDR3 is 15 amino acids long. CDR3 nucleotide sequence: TGTGCCAGCAGTGCCGCAGCGGGTTTTTCCTACGAGCAGTACTTC. Translation gives CASSAAAGFSYEQYF.

This chain connects TRBV5-1 to TRBJ2-7; possibly TRBD1 for D (5 bases). Germline CDR1 and CDR2: SGHRS and YFSETQ. With 5 bases removed from V and 1 base from J, the gap between germline ends came to 19 bases. The CDR3 length is 16 residues. The CDR3 nucleotides read TGCGCCAGCAGGGCCTGGTATAGGGGCCCTTCCTACGAGCAGTACTTC. This codes for CASRAWYRGPSYEQYF.

This sequence joins TRBV29-1 and TRBJ2-1, with D perhaps matching TRBD2 (6 bases). Germline V gene lookup returns CDR1 SQVTM and CDR2 ANQGSEA. Trimming took 6 bases from V and 6 from J, leaving 12 bases between them. The CDR3 is 12 residues long. The CDR3 is CSVADGGNEQFF. Written as DNA, the CDR3 is TGCAGCGTGGCCGACGGGGGCAATGAGCAGTTCTTC.

The J gene is TRBJ1-1, the V gene TRBV6-4; D may be TRBD1 (5 bases). This CDR3 spans 13 amino acids. Germline CDR1 and CDR2: MRHNA and SNTAGT. Between the trimmed V and J ends, which lost 3 bases and 5 bases, there was a span of 10 bases. The CDR3 spells CASSEGRGTEAFF. Written as DNA, the CDR3 is TGTGCCAGCAGTGAAGGTCGGGGGACTGAAGCTTTCTTT.

The chain has TRBV5-8 and TRBJ2-5; 7 bases align to TRBD2. The CDR3 has 15 amino acids. Germline lookup yields CDR1 SGHTS and CDR2 YDEGEE. J lost 1 base, V lost 4 bases, and 7 bases had no gene match. CDR3: CASSLWEGRQETQYF. The CDR3 region has the DNA TGTGCCAGCAGCCTCTGGGAGGGTCGCCAAGAGACCCAGTACTTC.

This CDR3 is CATSKIGQGPSEQFF. Written as DNA, the CDR3 is TGTGCCACCAGCAAAATCGGACAGGGCCCATCTGAGCAGTTCTTC. The chain couples TRBV15 to TRBJ2-1, with 8 bases lining up with TRBD1. The CDR3 extends over 15 amino acids. The germline V gene encodes CDR1 LNHNV and CDR2 YYDKDF (reference sequence). V dropped 4 bases and J dropped 9; count of bases not matched to a gene: 11.

The gene calls are TRBV2 and TRBJ1-1, with D maybe TRBD1 (6 bases). V was shortened by 6 bases and J by 8 bases, with 13 bases between the two germline ends. Germline CDR1 is SNHLY and CDR2 is FYNNEI. The CDR3 is 12 residues long. CDR3 DNA: TGTGCCAGCAGAACAGGGTTAATCGAAGCTTTCTTT. It translates to CASRTGLIEAFF.

The chain links TRBV6-5 to TRBJ1-1, with a possible D match to TRBD1 (5 bases). This CDR3 is built from 13 residues. Germline CDR1 is MNHEY and CDR2 is SVGAGI. V lost 7 bases and J lost 1, with 10 bases in between. The CDR3 coding sequence is TGTGCCAGCATGTGGGGCGGGAACACTGAAGCTTTCTTT. Its protein is CASMWGGNTEAFF.

The V and J genes are TRBV28 and TRBJ1-5, with D maybe TRBD1 (5 bases). V was pared by 3 bases and J by 6 bases, with 12 bases between. Germline CDR1 and CDR2: MDHEN and SYDVKM. The CDR3 totals 14 residues. The CDR3, as DNA: TGTGCCAGCAGTTTCAGGTGGGGCGGTCAGCCCCAGCATTTT. This translates into CASSFRWGGQPQHF.

This chain connects TRBV7-2 to TRBJ2-1, with D perhaps matching TRBD1 (5 bases). This CDR3 has 14 residues. Germline assignment: CDR1 SGHTA and CDR2 FQGNSA. Between the trimmed V and J ends, which lost 1 base and 6 bases, there was a span of 10 bases. The CDR3 coding sequence is TGTGCCAGCAGCTTAGTTTTCAGGGCCAATGAGCAGTTCTTC. It specifies CASSLVFRANEQFF. Combining the CDR3 with reference TRBV7-2 and TRBJ2-1 gives the whole variable domain GAGVSQSPSNKVTEKGKDVELRCDPISGHTALYWYRQSLGQGLEFLIYFQGNSAPDKSGLPSDRFSAERTGGSVSTLTIQRTQQEDSAVYLCASSLVFRANEQFFGPGTRLTVL.

In this sample, this clone turned up once. The chain couples TRBV30 to TRBJ1-6, with 9 bases that match TRBD1. The trim removed 4 bases at V and 9 bases at J, leaving 7 bases unmatched. The CDR3 loop spans 14 amino acids. Germline V gene lookup returns CDR1 GTSNPN and CDR2 SVGIG (reference sequence). This chain's CDR3 is CAWKRTGAGSPLHF. The CDR3 nucleotides are TGTGCCTGGAAAAGGACAGGGGCCGGTTCACCCCTCCACTTT.

Notes on this clone: Other DNA sequences from this sample encode an identical CDR3 as well. This rearrangement joins TRBV7-2 to TRBJ2-3, with 10 bases identical to TRBD2. V shed 3 bases and J 6 bases; nucleotides not matched to a gene: 6. Germline V gene sequence: CDR1 SGHTA, CDR2 FQGNSA. This CDR3 is built from 15 residues. As DNA, the CDR3 is TGTGCCAGCAGCTTGGGGGGGACTAGCGCGGATACGCAGTATTTT. Its protein is CASSLGGTSADTQYF.

This clone was detected once. V is TRBV19 and J is TRBJ2-1, with 8 bases lining up with TRBD2. The CDR3 consists of 15 residues. The germline V gene encodes CDR1 LNHDA and CDR2 SQIVND (reference sequence). Trimming cost V 3 bases and J 5 bases; bases outside gene matches: 6. CDR3 protein: CASSMTGGRNNEQFF. Written as DNA, the CDR3 is TGTGCCAGTAGTATGACGGGGGGGAGAAACAATGAGCAGTTCTTC.

This chain uses TRBV2 with TRBJ1-5; D is unresolved. Germline loops: CDR1 SNHLY, CDR2 FYNNEI. The CDR3 is 14 residues long. With 1 base removed from V and 6 bases from J, the gap between germline ends came to 10 bases. The CDR3 is CASSEGVLSQPQHF. CDR3 nucleotides: TGTGCCAGCAGTGAAGGGGTACTAAGTCAGCCCCAGCATTTT.

The chain is built from TRBV5-1 and TRBJ1-1, with 9 nucleotides matching TRBD1. V shed 0 bases, J shed 3 bases, and the junction held 3 bases outside the gene matches. This CDR3 spans 15 amino acids. Germline V lookup: CDR1 SGHRS, CDR2 YFSETQ. The CDR3 nucleotides read TGCGCCAGCAGCTTGGATGGACAGGGGCACACTGAAGCTTTCTTT. It encodes CASSLDGQGHTEAFF. Full variable domain (remainder filled in from reference TRBV5-1 and TRBJ1-1): KAGVTQTPRYLIKTRGQQVTLSCSPISGHRSVSWYQQTPGQGLQFLFEYFSETQRNKGNFPGRFSGRQFSNSRSEMNVSTLELGDSALYLCASSLDGQGHTEAFFGQGTRLTVV.

J is TRBJ2-7 and V is TRBV9; perhaps TRBD2 as D (5 bases). The germline V and J ends were trimmed by 0 bases and 4 bases, with 11 bases remaining between them. In germline, CDR1 is SGDLS, CDR2 YYNGEE. The CDR3 spans 14 residues. CDR3 nucleotides: TGTGCCAGCAGCGTAGATGAGGGTCCGTACGAGCAGTACTTC. Translated: CASSVDEGPYEQYF.

The CDR3 reads CASSPGLSGNTIYF. The DNA of the CDR3 is TGTGCCAGCAGCCCGGGTCTGTCTGGAAACACCATATATTTT. This chain links TRBV7-2 with TRBJ1-3; D not resolved. Germline V CDR1 and CDR2: SGHTA, FQGNSA. The CDR3 runs to 14 residues. The germline V and J ends were trimmed by 5 bases and 1 base, with 9 bases remaining between them.

The rearrangement uses TRBV29-1 and TRBJ2-3, with a tentative D call TRBD2 (6 bases). Trimming cost V 8 bases and J 2 bases, with 14 bases left between them. This CDR3 spans 13 amino acids. The V gene's germline CDR1 is SQVTM and CDR2 ANQGSEA. The DNA of the CDR3 is TGCAGCCTCCGGTGGGGGGTCACAGATACGCAGTATTTT. It codes for CSLRWGVTDTQYF.

V usage is TRBV28 and J usage is TRBJ1-5; a possible D gene is TRBD1 (5 bases). Germline-derived CDR1 and CDR2 are MDHEN and SYDVKM. Trimming left V 5 bases short and J 4 bases short, with 12 bases between. This CDR3 region has 14 residues. The CDR3 DNA reads as TGTGCCAGCAGTGAACAGGTTTTGAATCAGCCCCAGCATTTT. Protein sequence: CASSEQVLNQPQHF.

This rearrangement joins TRBV5-1 to TRBJ1-6; D is possibly TRBD1 (6 bases). Germline CDR1 is SGHRS and CDR2 is YFSETQ. This CDR3 spans 17 amino acids. V lost 0 bases and J 6 bases, leaving 16 bases between the germline ends. CDR3 nucleotides: TGCGCCAGCAGCTTGGGGTTTCCGAGACAGGCTAATTCACCCCTCCACTTT. Amino acids: CASSLGFPRQANSPLHF.